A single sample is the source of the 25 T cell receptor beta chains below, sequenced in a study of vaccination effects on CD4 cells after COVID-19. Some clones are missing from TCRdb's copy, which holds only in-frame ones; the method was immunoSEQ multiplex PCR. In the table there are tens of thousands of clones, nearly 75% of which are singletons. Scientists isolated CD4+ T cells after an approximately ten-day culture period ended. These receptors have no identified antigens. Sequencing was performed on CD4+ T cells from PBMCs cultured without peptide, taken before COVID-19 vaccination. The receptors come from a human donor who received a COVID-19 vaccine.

DNA of the CDR3: TGTGCCAGCACCTCGTGGGGGGAGACCCAGTACTTC. Translated: CASTSWGETQYF. This chain links TRBV3-1 (or the pseudogene TRBV3-2) with TRBJ2-5, with D perhaps matching TRBD1 or TRBD2 (5 bases each). CDR1 and CDR2 from the germline V gene are LGHDT and YNNKEL (reference sequence). CDR3 size: 12 residues. V lost 7 bases, J lost 5 bases, and 11 bases lay in between.

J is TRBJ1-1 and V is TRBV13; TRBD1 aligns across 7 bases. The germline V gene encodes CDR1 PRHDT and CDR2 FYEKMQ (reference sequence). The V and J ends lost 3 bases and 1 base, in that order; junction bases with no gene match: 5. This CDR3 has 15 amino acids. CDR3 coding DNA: TGTGCCAGCAGCTTCCTGGGGACAGAGAACACTGAAGCTTTCTTT. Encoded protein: CASSFLGTENTEAFF. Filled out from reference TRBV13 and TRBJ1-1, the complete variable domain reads AAGVIQSPRHLIKEKRETATLKCYPIPRHDTVYWYQQGPGQDPQFLISFYEKMQSDKGSIPDRFSAQQFSDYHSELNMSSLELGDSALYFCASSFLGTENTEAFFGQGTRLTVV.

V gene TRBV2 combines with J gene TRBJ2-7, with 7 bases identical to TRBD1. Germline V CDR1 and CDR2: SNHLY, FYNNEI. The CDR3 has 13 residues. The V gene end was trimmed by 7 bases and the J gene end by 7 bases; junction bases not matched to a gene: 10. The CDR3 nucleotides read TGTGCCAGCACCCCTACAGGGGTTGGGGAGCAGTACTTC. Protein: CASTPTGVGEQYF.

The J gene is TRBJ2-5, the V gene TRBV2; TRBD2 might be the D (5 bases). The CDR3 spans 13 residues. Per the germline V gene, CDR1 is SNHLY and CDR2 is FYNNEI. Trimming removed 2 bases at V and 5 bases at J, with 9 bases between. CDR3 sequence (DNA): TGTGCCAGCAGTGAACAGAGAGGGGAGACCCAGTACTTC. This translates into CASSEQRGETQYF.

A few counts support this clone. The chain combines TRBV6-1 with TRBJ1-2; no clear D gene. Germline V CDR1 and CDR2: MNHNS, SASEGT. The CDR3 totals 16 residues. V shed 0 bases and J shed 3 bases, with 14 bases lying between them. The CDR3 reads CASSEAVAESHYGYTF. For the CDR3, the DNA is TGTGCCAGCAGTGAAGCGGTGGCCGAGTCCCACTATGGCTACACCTTC.

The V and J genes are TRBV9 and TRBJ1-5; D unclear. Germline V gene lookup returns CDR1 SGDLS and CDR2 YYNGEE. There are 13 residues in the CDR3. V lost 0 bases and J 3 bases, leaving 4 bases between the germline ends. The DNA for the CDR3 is TGTGCCAGCAGCGTAGAATCCAATCAGCCCCAGCATTTT. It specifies CASSVESNQPQHF.

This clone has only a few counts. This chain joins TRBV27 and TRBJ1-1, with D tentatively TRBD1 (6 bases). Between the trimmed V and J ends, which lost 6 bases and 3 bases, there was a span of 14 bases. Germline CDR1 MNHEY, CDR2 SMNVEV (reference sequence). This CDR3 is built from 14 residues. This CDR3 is CASSAGAGDTEAFF. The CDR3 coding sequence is TGTGCCAGCAGCGCCGGAGCAGGGGACACTGAAGCTTTCTTT.

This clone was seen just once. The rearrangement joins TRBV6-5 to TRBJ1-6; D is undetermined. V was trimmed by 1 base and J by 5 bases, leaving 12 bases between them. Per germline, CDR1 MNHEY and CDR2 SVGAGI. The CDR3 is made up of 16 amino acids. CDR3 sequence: CASSYWNPGNNSPLHF. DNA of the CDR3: TGTGCCAGCAGTTACTGGAATCCGGGCAATAATTCACCCCTCCACTTT.

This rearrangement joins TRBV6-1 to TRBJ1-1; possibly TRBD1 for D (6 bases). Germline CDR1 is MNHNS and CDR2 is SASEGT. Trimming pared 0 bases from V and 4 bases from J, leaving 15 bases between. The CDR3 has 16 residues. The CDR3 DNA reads TGTGCCAGCAGTGAAGCAGGGGGTCGAGACGGCACTGAAGCTTTCTTT. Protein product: CASSEAGGRDGTEAFF.

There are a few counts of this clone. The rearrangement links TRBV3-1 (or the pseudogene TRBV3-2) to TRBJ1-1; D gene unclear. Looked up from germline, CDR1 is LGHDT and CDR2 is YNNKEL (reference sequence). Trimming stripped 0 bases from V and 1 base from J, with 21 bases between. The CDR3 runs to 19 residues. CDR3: CASSQDFPGTKYKNTEAFF. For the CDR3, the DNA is TGTGCCAGCAGCCAAGATTTCCCAGGCACTAAATATAAGAACACTGAAGCTTTCTTT.

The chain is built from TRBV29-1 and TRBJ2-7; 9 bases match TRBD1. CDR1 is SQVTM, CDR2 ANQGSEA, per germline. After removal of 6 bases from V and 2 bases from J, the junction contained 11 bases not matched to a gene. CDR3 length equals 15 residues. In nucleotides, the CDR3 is TGCAGCGTCGGGACAGGGTTCCTTGGAACCTACGAGCAGTACTTC. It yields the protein CSVGTGFLGTYEQYF.

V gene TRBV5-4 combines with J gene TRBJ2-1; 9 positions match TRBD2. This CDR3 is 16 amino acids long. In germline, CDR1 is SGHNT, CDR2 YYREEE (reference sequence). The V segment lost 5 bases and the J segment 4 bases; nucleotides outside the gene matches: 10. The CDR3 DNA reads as TGTGCCAGCAGTCCCGCTAGCGGGGCCCAATACAATGAGCAGTTCTTC. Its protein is CASSPASGAQYNEQFF.

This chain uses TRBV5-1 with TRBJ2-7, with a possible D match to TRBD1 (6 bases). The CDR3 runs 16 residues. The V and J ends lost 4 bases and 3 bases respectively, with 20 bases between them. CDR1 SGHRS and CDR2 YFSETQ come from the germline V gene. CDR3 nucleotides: TGCGCCAGCAGCCCCACCCTTACAGGGAGTATCTACGAGCAGTACTTC. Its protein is CASSPTLTGSIYEQYF.

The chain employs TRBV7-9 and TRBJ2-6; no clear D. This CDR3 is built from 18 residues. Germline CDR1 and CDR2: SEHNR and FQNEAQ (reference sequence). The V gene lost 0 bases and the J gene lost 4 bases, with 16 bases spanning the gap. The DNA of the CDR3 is TGTGCCAGCAGCTTAGCCTTCACCCCAGGCACCGGGGCCAACGTCCTGACTTTC. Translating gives CASSLAFTPGTGANVLTF.

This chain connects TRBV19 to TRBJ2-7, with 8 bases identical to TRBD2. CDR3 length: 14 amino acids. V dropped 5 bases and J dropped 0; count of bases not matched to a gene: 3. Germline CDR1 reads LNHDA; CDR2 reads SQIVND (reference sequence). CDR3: CASSSSGSSYEQYF. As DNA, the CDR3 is TGTGCCAGTAGTTCAAGCGGGAGCTCCTACGAGCAGTACTTC.

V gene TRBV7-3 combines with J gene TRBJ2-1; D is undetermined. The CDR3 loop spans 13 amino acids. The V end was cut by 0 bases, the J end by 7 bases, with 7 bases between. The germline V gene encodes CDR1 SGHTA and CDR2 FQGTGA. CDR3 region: CASSLTPQNEQFF. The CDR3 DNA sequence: TGTGCCAGCAGCTTAACCCCCCAAAATGAGCAGTTCTTC.

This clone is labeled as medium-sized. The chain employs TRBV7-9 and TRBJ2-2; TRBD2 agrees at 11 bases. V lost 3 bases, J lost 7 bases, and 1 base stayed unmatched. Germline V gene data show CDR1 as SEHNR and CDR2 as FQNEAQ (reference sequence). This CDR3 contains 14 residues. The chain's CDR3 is CASSFGLAGGELFF. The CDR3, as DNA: TGTGCCAGCAGCTTTGGACTAGCGGGCGGGGAGCTGTTTTTT.

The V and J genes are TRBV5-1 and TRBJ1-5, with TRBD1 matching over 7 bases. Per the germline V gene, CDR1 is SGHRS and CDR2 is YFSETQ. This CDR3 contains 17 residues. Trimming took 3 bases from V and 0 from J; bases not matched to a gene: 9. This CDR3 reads CASSWRLQGYSNQPQHF. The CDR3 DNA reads TGCGCCAGCAGCTGGCGGTTACAGGGGTATAGCAATCAGCCCCAGCATTTT.

The CDR3 region has the DNA TGCGCCAGCAGCCAAGCCGCACAGGGAATGATTGGCTCCTACGAGCAGTACTTC. It translates to CASSQAAQGMIGSYEQYF. This chain uses TRBV4-1 with TRBJ2-7; D perhaps matches TRBD1 (6 bases). This CDR3 has 18 residues. V lost 1 base and J 0 bases, leaving 19 bases between the germline ends. From germline, CDR1 is MGHRA and CDR2 YSYEKL.

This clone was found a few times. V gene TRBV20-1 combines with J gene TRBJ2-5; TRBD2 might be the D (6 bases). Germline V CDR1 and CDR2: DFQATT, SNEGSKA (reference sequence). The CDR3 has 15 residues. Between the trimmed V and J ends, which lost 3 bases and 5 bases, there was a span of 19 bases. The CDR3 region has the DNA TGCAGTGCTAGTGGAGGGGTAGATGTAGTGGAGACCCAGTACTTC. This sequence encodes CSASGGVDVVETQYF.

Here the CDR3 reads CASSQDSFGTEAFF. DNA for the CDR3: TGTGCCAGCAGCCAAGACAGCTTTGGGACTGAAGCTTTCTTT. This rearrangement joins TRBV3-1 (or the pseudogene TRBV3-2) to TRBJ1-1, with D unclear. Germline loops: CDR1 LGHDT, CDR2 YNNKEL (reference sequence). The CDR3 extends over 14 amino acids. Trimming cost V 0 bases and J 5 bases, with 10 bases left between them.

The CDR3 DNA sequence: TGTGCCATCAGTGAGTTGGGTCTGGACAATGAGCAGTTCTTC. Translation: CAISELGLDNEQFF. The V gene is TRBV10-3, the J gene TRBJ2-1; D uncertain. V was trimmed by 1 base and J by 5 bases, leaving 9 bases between them. Looked up from germline, CDR1 is ENHRY and CDR2 is SYGVKD. The CDR3 sequence is 14 residues long.

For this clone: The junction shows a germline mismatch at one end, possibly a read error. CDR3 nucleotide sequence: TGTGCCAGCAGCTTGGCCGGGGGACTCGTTCTCTTC. Translated, it gives CASSLAGGLVLF. This sequence joins TRBV5-4 and TRBJ2-1; maybe TRBD2 (6 bases). The V gene's germline CDR1 is SGHNT and CDR2 YYREEE (reference sequence). The CDR3 is 12 amino acids.

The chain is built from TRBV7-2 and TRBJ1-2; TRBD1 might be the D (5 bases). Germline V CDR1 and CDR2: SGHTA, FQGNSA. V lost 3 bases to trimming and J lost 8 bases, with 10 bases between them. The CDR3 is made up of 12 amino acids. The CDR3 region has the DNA TGTGCCAGCAGCTTCCAGGGAGGGGGCTACACCTTC. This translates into CASSFQGGGYTF. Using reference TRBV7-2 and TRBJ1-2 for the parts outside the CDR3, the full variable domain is GAGVSQSPSNKVTEKGKDVELRCDPISGHTALYWYRQSLGQGLEFLIYFQGNSAPDKSGLPSDRFSAERTGGSVSTLTIQRTQQEDSAVYLCASSFQGGGYTFGSGTRLTVV.

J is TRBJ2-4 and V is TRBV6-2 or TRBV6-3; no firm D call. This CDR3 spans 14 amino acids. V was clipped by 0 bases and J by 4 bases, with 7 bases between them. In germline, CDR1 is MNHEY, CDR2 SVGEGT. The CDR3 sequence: CASSYSRKKNIQYF. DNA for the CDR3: TGTGCCAGCAGTTACTCCAGGAAGAAAAACATTCAGTACTTC.